The clone carrying this T cell receptor (beta chain) appeared many times. Its antigen is unknown. This sample is part of a study of molecular identifiers for immune sequencing clone quantification. Study-wide background: Split five ways in replicates, RNA from roughly 20,000 or 100,000 naive CD8 cells had four portions sequenced.

Naive CD8 T cells were FACS-sorted by CD8+CD4-CCR7+CD45RA+ markers. TCRdb recomputed calls from the PCR reads with MiXCR, one row per CDR3 protein. The table has more than 70,000 distinct CDR3 sequences, over 20% seen once; the top ten hold approximately 0.99%. CDR1 GTSNPN and CDR2 SVGIG come from the germline V gene (reference sequence). The J segment lost 1 base and the V segment lost 5 bases, leaving 3 bases of the junction unmatched. The CDR3 totals 14 residues. Findings of the study overall: Detectable among approximately 930,000 naive cells, according to reports, was Jurkat TCR RNA spiked in from one cell.

The receptor was isolated from a human donor in good health. Some libraries in this study had Jurkat cell RNA spiked in. The chain employs TRBV30 and TRBJ2-2; TRBD2 aligns across 8 bases. The material sequenced was naive CD8+ T cells from blood, with Jurkat cell RNA spiked in. Documented subset: FACS-sorted CD8+CD4-CCR7+CD45RA+ naive T cells. CDR3 DNA sequence: TGTGCCTGGGAAGCGGGAGTGAACACCGGGGAGCTGTTTTTT. This gives the protein CAWEAGVNTGELFF.